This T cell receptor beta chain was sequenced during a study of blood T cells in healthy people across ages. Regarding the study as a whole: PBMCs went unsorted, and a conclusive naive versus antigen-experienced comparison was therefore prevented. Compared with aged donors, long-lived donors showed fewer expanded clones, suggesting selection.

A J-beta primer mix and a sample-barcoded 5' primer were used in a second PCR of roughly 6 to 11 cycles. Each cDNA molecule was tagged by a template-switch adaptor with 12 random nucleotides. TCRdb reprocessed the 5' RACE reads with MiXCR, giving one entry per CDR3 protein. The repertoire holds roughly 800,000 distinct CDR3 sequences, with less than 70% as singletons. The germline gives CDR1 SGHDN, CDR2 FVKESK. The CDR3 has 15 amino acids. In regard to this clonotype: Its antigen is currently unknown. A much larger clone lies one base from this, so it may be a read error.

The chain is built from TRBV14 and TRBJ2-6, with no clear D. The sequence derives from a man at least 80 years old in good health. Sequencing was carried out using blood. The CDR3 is CASGHALIGANVLTF. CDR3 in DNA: TGTGCCAGCGGCCATGCCCTAATTGGGGCCAACGTCCTGACTTTC.